The clone carrying this T cell receptor beta chain came up a few times. Its specificity is not known. The source of the sample is a study of T-cell memory formation after mild COVID-19. Overall study context: Largely donor-specific TCR clusters were found. Study-wide results and caveats: The study found contracting CD4+ clones mainly in CM and EM and contracting CD8+ clones in EMRA. Some SARS-CoV-2-responding clones were already detected in memory before infection.

TCRdb redid the calling of the 5' RACE reads with MiXCR, one entry per CDR3 protein. The table lists 200,000 to 250,000 distinct CDR3 sequences, just over 9.5% of them singletons. This receptor was obtained from a man between 18 and 29 years old who had mild COVID-19 (a few samples of this study predate the infection). Cell type and time point are not known. The sample was PBMCs or a T cell subset sorted from them (not recorded which).

The CDR3 DNA reads as TGCAGTGATGTAGCGGGAATCCAAGAGACCCAGTACTTC. This codes for CSDVAGIQETQYF. The chain has TRBV20-1 and TRBJ2-5; the match to TRBD2 covers 8 bases. The V gene's germline CDR1 is DFQATT and CDR2 SNEGSKA (reference sequence). V was clipped by 7 bases and J by 1 base; unmatched bases: 5. This CDR3 is 13 amino acids long.